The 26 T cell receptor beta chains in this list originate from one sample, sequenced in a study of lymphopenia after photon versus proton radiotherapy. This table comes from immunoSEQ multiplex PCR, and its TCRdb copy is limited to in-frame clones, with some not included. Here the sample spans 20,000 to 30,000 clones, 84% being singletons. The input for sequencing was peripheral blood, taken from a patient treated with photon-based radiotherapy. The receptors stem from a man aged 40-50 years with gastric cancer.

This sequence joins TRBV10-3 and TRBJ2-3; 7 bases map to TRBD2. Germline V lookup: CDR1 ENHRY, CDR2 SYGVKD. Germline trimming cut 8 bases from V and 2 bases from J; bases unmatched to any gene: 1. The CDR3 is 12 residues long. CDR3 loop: CAIGGDTDTQYF. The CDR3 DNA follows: TGTGCCATCGGGGGGGACACAGATACGCAGTATTTT.

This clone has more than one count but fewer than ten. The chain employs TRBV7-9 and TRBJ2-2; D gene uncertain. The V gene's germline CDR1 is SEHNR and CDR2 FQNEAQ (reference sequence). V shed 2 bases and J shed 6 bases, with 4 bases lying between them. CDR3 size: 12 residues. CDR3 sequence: CASSLTAGELFF. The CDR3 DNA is TGTGCCAGCAGCTTAACCGCCGGGGAGCTGTTTTTT.

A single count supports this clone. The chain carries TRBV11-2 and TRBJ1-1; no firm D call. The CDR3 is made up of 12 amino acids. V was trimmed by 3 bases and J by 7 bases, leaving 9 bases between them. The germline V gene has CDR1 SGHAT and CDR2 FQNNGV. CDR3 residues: CASSFGPGEAFF. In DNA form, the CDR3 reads TGTGCCAGCAGCTTCGGACCCGGTGAAGCTTTCTTT.

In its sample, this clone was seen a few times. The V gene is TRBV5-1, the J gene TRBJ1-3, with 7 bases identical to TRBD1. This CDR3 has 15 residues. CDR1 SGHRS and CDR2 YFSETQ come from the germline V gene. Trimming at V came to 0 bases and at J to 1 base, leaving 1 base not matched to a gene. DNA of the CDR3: TGCGCCAGCAGCTTGGCGACAGGGTCTGGAAACACCATATATTTT. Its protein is CASSLATGSGNTIYF.

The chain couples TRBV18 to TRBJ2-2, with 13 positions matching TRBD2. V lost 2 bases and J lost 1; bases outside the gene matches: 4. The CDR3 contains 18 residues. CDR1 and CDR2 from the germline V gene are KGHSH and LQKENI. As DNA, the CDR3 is TGTGCCAGCTCACCAGGACTAGCGGGGGCCTGGAACACCGGGGAGCTGTTTTTT. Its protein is CASSPGLAGAWNTGELFF.

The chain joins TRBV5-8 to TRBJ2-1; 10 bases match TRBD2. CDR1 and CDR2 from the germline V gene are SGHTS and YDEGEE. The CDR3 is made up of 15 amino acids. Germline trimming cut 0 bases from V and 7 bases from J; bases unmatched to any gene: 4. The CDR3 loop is CASSLGLAGANEQFF. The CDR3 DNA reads TGTGCCAGCAGCTTGGGGCTAGCGGGGGCAAATGAGCAGTTCTTC.

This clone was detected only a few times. The CDR3 protein is CASSPPGGGGGNQPQHF. The DNA of the CDR3 is TGTGCCAGCTCACCACCGGGCGGAGGCGGGGGCAATCAGCCCCAGCATTTT. The genes are TRBV18 and TRBJ1-5; D gene ambiguous. Trimming pared 0 bases from V and 2 bases from J, leaving 14 bases between. There are 17 residues in the CDR3. CDR1 and CDR2 (germline): KGHSH, LQKENI.

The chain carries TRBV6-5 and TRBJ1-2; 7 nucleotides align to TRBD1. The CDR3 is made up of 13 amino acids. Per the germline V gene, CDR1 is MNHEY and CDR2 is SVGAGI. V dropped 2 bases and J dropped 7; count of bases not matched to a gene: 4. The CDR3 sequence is CASSYAAGGGYTF. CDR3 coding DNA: TGTGCCAGCAGTTACGCGGCAGGGGGTGGCTACACCTTC.

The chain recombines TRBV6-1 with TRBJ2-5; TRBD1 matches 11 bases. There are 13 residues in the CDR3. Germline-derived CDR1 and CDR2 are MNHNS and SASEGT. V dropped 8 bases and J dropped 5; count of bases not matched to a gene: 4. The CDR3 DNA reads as TGTGCCAGCCGGACAGGGGGCTCGGAGACCCAGTACTTC. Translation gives CASRTGGSETQYF.

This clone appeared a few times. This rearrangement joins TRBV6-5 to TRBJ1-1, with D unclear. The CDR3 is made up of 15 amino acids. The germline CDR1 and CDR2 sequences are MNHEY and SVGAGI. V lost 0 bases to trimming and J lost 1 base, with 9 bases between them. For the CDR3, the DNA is TGTGCCAGCAGTTACTCAGGGTTAGGGAACACTGAAGCTTTCTTT. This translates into CASSYSGLGNTEAFF.

The CDR3 loop reads CAWSARGSPYFMNTEAFF. DNA of the CDR3: TGTGCCTGGAGTGCCAGGGGGTCGCCCTATTTCATGAACACTGAAGCTTTCTTT. The genes are TRBV30 and TRBJ1-1, with 7 bases identical to TRBD1. V lost 1 base to trimming and J lost 0 bases; unmatched junction nucleotides: 14. CDR1 is GTSNPN, CDR2 SVGIG, per germline (reference sequence). The CDR3 consists of 18 residues.

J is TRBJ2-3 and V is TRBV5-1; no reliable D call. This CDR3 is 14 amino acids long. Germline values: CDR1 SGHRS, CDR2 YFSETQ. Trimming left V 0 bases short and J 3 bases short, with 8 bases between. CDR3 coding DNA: TGCGCCAGCAGCTTGGCCTGGCAGACAGATACGCAGTATTTT. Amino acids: CASSLAWQTDTQYF.

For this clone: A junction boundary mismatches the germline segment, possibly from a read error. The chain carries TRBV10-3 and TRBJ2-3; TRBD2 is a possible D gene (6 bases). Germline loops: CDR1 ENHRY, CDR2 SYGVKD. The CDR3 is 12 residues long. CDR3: CAISESTGTSVF. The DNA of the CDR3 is TGTGCCATCAGTGAGTCGACGGGGACTTCCGTTTTT.

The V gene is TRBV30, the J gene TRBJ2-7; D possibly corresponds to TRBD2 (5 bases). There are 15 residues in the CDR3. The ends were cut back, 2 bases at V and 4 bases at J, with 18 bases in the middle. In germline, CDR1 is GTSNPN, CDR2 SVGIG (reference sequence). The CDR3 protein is CAWSPGIFKGYEQYF. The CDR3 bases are TGTGCCTGGAGTCCCGGGATTTTTAAGGGTTACGAGCAGTACTTC.

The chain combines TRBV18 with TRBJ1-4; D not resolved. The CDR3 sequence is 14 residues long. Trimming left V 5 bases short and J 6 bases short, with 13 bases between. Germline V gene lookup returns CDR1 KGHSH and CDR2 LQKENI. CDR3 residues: CASSDRREYEKLFF. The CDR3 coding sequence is TGTGCCAGCTCAGACCGGAGGGAATATGAAAAACTGTTTTTT.

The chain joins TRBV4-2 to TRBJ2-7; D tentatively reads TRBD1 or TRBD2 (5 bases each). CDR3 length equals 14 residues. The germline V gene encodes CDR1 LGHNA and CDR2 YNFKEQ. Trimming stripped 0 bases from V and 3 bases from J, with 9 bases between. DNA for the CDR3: TGTGCCAGCAGCCAAGATCCAGGGAGCTACGAGCAGTACTTC. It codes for CASSQDPGSYEQYF.

The CDR3 bases are TGTGCCAGCAGCGTAGGACAGGGGGCAGAAAACACTGAAGCTTTCTTT. It specifies CASSVGQGAENTEAFF. The chain recombines TRBV9 with TRBJ1-1; 10 bases match TRBD1. The CDR3 is made up of 16 amino acids. V gave up 0 bases and J gave up 2 bases; unmatched junction bases: 4. Germline V gene sequence: CDR1 SGDLS, CDR2 YYNGEE.

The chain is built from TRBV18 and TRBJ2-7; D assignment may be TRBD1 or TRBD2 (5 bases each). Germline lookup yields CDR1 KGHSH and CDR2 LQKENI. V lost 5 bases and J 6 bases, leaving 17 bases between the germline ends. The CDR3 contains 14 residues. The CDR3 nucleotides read TGTGCCAGCTCATCCGGGACGAGCCTTAGCGAGCAGTACTTC. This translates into CASSSGTSLSEQYF. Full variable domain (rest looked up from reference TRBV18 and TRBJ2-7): NAGVMQNPRHLVRRRGQEARLRCSPMKGHSHVYWYRQLPEEGLKFMVYLQKENIIDESGMPKERFSAEFPKEGPSILRIQQVVRGDSAAYFCASSSGTSLSEQYFGPGTRLTVT.

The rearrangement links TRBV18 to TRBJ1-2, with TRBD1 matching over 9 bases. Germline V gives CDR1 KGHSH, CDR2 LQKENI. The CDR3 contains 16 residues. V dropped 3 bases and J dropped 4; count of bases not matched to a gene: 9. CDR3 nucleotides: TGTGCCAGCTCACCGAGAGGACAGGGGCTAAGCTATGGCTACACCTTC. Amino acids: CASSPRGQGLSYGYTF.

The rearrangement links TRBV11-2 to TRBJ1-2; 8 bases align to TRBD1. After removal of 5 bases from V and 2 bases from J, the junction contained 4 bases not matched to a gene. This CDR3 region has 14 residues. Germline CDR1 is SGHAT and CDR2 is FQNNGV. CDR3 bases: TGTGCCAGCAGCACCCGGGACAGGAACTATGGCTACACCTTC. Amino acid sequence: CASSTRDRNYGYTF.

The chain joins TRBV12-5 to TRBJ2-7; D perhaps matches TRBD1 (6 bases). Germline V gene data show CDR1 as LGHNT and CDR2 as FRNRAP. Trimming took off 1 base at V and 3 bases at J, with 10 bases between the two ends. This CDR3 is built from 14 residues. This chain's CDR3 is CASGLGGDNYEQYF. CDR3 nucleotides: TGTGCTAGTGGTTTGGGAGGGGACAACTACGAGCAGTACTTC.

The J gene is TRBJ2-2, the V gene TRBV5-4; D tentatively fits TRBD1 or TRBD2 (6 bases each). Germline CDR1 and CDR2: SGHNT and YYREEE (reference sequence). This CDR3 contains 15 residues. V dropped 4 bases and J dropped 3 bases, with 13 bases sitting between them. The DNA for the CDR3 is TGTGCCAGCAGCAGTGGAGGGGGTTACACCGGGGAGCTGTTTTTT. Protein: CASSSGGGYTGELFF.

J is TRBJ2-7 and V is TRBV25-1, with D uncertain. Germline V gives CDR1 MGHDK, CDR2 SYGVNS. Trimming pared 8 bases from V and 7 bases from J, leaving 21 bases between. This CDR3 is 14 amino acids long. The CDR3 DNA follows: TGTGCCAGCTCCGAGGAGCCCTCAGTTGGGGAGCAGTACTTC. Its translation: CASSEEPSVGEQYF.

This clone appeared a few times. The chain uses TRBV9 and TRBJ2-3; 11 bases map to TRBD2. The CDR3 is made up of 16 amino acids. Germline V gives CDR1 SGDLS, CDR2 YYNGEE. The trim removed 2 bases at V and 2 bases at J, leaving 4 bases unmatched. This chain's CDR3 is CASSVLSGGATDTQYF. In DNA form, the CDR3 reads TGTGCCAGCAGCGTCCTTAGCGGGGGGGCCACAGATACGCAGTATTTT.

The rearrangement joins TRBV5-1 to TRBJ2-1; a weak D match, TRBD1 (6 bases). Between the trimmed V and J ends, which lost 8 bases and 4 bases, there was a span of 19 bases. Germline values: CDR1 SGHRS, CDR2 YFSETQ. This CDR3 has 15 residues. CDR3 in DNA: TGCGCCAGTACTCCAGGGGATAACCTATACAATGAGCAGTTCTTC. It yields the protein CASTPGDNLYNEQFF.

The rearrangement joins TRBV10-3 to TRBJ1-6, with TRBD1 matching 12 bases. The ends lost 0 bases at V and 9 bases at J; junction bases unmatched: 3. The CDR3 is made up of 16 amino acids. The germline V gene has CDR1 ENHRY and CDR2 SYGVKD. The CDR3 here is CAISESTGQGASPLHF. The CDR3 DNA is TGTGCCATCAGTGAGTCCACGGGACAGGGGGCTTCACCCCTCCACTTT.